The present T cell receptor beta chain was sequenced within a study of blood T cell repertoires in COVID-19 (dated by TCRdb to the early 2020s). Regarding the research as a whole: Samples covering the acute and convalescent phases of COVID-19 were provided by collaborators in the United States, Italy and Spain. The sample metadata nearly always contained a de-identified subject ID, COVID-19 status, age in years and sex. Where HLA class I and class II types were available, the types were taken from metadata supplied by the sample provider, not from assay-based typing. The repertoires were released in a freely available public database intended as a resource for research on the immune response to SARS-CoV-2. Samples were obtained from the ongoing ImmuneRACE study (first 160 participants) and from 1,000 to 1,500 subjects provided by 6 global collaborators. Subjects who had been exposed to COVID-19, were actively infected with it, or had recovered from it provided the deeply sampled blood TCRbeta repertoires that made up the dataset. The prospective study material was composed of cDNA or gDNA derived from T cells, B-cell-depleted T cells, or PBMCs. Broader findings and caveats from the paper: How much clinical and demographic metadata was included differed by source and by participant, and the metadata was provided uncurated.

From cysteine to phenylalanine, the CDR3 is 14 amino acids long. Only CDR3 DNA remains: 42 bases, in frame from the first base. CDR1 SGHTA and CDR2 FQGNSA were looked up in the germline V gene. V is pared back by 1 base and J by 2 bases, with 7 bases lying between the germline termini. One collaborating source in Seattle enrolled patients while the patients were actively infected and followed the patients over time throughout the course of disease. Each collaborating institution followed its own protocols to collect whole blood in K2EDTA tubes. For TCRbeta analysis, collaborators shipped samples in one of three forms: frozen whole blood, isolated PBMCs, or DNA extracted from either of those sample types. A word on this clone: The antigen it recognizes is unknown. No clone much larger than this one lies a single base away; base qualities are absent.

The immunoSEQ Assay, a bias-controlled multiplex PCR, was used to amplify TCRbeta CDR3 regions from genomic DNA. As for how the authors treated the data: Nucleated cell counts per sample were estimated from amplification of reference gene primers within the assay. Sequence reads were collapsed and filtered to measure the absolute abundance of every unique TCRbeta CDR3 rearrangement. Productive Simpson clonality was computed per sample as the square root of Simpson's diversity index over productive rearrangements. In its TCRdb copy, this immuneACCESS table keeps in-frame sequences only and misses some clones. Where compared with another copy, unresolved V genes explain less than half of these, and the others have no known cause. V, J and clone size derive from that table, while D and trimming were established from the DNA sequence. The sample table holds some 240,000 clones, of which approximately 78% were seen once. The ten top clones hold 5.2% of the sample.

Sequencing input: peripheral blood. This receptor was obtained from a woman in her 70s with COVID-19, enrolled during active disease. The chain joins TRBV7-2 to TRBJ2-3; no D segment can be confidently identified. The nucleotide sequence reads as follows: TGTGCCAGCAGCTTAGGGCAGAACACAGATACGCAGTATTTT. This codes for CASSLGQNTDTQYF. With the portions outside the CDR3 filled from the reference TRBV7-2 and TRBJ2-3 genes, the complete variable region becomes GAGVSQSPSNKVTEKGKDVELRCDPISGHTALYWYRQSLGQGLEFLIYFQGNSAPDKSGLPSDRFSAERTGGSVSTLTIQRTQQEDSAVYLCASSLGQNTDTQYFGPGTRLTVL.